These T cell receptor beta chains were read from a single sample in a study of response to subunit inactivated influenza vaccine. TCRdb recomputed calls from the RT-PCR reads with MiXCR, one row per CDR3 protein. The sample records roughly 570,000 distinct CDR3 sequences, approximately 13% being singletons. The sample consisted of PBMCs from blood, taken about 40 days after vaccination. All receptors come from a man aged 50-60 years who received an inactivated influenza vaccine. CDR3s include the opening cysteine and the closing phenylalanine or tryptophan. D genes are given only for firm matches. The listing skips clone size in some rows; elsewhere it reads once, few, many or a size class.

clone_size j_call v_call d_call cdr3_nt cdr3_aa
- TRBJ1-5 TRBV20-1 - TGCAGTGCTAGAGTGGGAGGTCCTCGACAGCCCCAGCATTTT CSARVGGPRQPQHF
few TRBJ2-2 TRBV28 - TGTGCCAGCAGTTTATATGAACGAGGCGGGGAGCTGTTTTTT CASSLYERGGELFF
- TRBJ1-2 TRBV2 TRBD1 TGTGCCAGCAGAGTCGGACAGGGCGCTGGCTACACCTTC CASRVGQGAGYTF
- TRBJ2-2 TRBV4-2 TRBD2 TGTGCCAGCAGCCAGCTAGCGGGAGAGGGCACCGGGGAGCTGTTTTTT CASSQLAGEGTGELFF
- TRBJ1-1 TRBV12-3/TRBV12-4 TRBD1 TGTACCATCAGTTTAGCGCTAGGACAGGGGCGCCCCACTGAAGCTTTCTTT CTISLALGQGRPTEAFF
- TRBJ2-4 TRBV5-1 - TGCGCCAGCCAGCTTGGGGGGACCGGGGGCATTCAGTACTTC CASQLGGTGGIQYF
many TRBJ2-7 TRBV7-9 - TGTGCCAGCAGCTTAGCGAGGTCAATCGAGCAGTACTTC CASSLARSIEQYF
few TRBJ2-7 TRBV5-1 TRBD1 TGCGCCAGCAGTAGGGGAACAGGGGGCCTCACCTACGAGCAGTACTTC CASSRGTGGLTYEQYF
few TRBJ1-4 TRBV5-1 TRBD1 TGCGCCAGCAGGCCGGACAGGAAAGAAAAACTGTTTTTT CASRPDRKEKLFF
- TRBJ2-3 TRBV5-1 - TGCGCCAGCAGCTTGGTCATAGGGAGCACAGATACGCAGTATTTT CASSLVIGSTDTQYF
many TRBJ2-1 TRBV7-9 - TGTGCCAGCAGCTTCCCGGCGCGGAATGAGCAGTTCTTC CASSFPARNEQFF
- TRBJ2-1 TRBV4-2 TRBD1 TGTGCCAGCAGCCAACTAGACAGGGGGAGCTACAATGAGCAGTTCTTC CASSQLDRGSYNEQFF
- TRBJ2-1 TRBV7-2 TRBD2 TGTGCCAGCAGGGAACGACTAGCGGGAGGGCTCGATGAGCAGTTCTTC CASRERLAGGLDEQFF
- TRBJ2-2 TRBV10-1 - TGCGCCAGCAGTGAGTTTTTTGGGACCCCGAACACCGGGGAGCTGTTTTTT CASSEFFGTPNTGELFF
many TRBJ2-2 TRBV29-1 - TGCAGCGTTGTCGGGGTCACCGGGGAGCTGTTTTTT CSVVGVTGELFF
few TRBJ1-6 TRBV10-3 - TGTGCCATCAGAAAGACAGGCGGAAGCTCCTATAATTCACCCCTCCACTTT CAIRKTGGSSYNSPLHF
few TRBJ1-6 TRBV12-3/TRBV12-4 - TGTGCCAGCAGTTTTCAGAGTAATGGTAATTCACCCCTCCACTTT CASSFQSNGNSPLHF
- TRBJ2-2 TRBV12-3/TRBV12-4 TRBD2 TGTGCCAGCAGTTGGGGACTAGCCACGAACACCGGGGAGCTGTTTTTT CASSWGLATNTGELFF
- TRBJ2-7 TRBV7-9 TRBD2 TGTGCCAGCAGCCCCAGCGGGAGTGGTGAGCAGTACTTC CASSPSGSGEQYF
- TRBJ2-1 TRBV3-1 - TGTGCCAGCAGCCAAGCGTATTCGGGCAATGAGCAGTTCTTC CASSQAYSGNEQFF
few TRBJ2-3 TRBV12-3/TRBV12-4 TRBD2 TGTGCCAGCAGTTTATTTGGCGGGAGGGGCACAGATACGCAGTATTTT CASSLFGGRGTDTQYF
many TRBJ1-6 TRBV5-1 - TGCGCCAGCAGCTTGGATGGACTGGGGGATTCACCCCTCCACTTT CASSLDGLGDSPLHF
many TRBJ1-2 TRBV4-2 - TGTGCCAGCAGCCAAGATTTGTGGAGCGGGGGCTACACCTTC CASSQDLWSGGYTF
few TRBJ2-7 TRBV21-1 - TGTGCCAGCAGCAGAACGGGACCCCTGAACCACGAGCAGTACTTC CASSRTGPLNHEQYF
many TRBJ2-7 TRBV6-1 - TGTGCCAGCAGTGAAGCGCTAGAAGCGAACGAGCAGTACTTC CASSEALEANEQYF
few TRBJ1-5 TRBV20-1 TRBD1 TGCAGTGCTGCCGGGACAGGGGGGTATCAGCCCCAGCATTTT CSAAGTGGYQPQHF
- TRBJ1-6 TRBV5-1 - TGCGCCAGCAGCTTGGACAGCCGGAATAATTCACCCCTCCACTTT CASSLDSRNNSPLHF
many TRBJ2-1 TRBV20-1 TRBD2 TGCAGTGCTACTACTGGGACTAGCGCCAACAATGAGCAGTTCTTC CSATTGTSANNEQFF